The subject of this entry is one TCR beta chain. The target antigen is unknown. Random hexamers were used to reverse transcribe the RNA input (roughly 0.5 to 1 ug). Amplification of TCR beta CDR3 across 54 Vbeta and 13 Jbeta was performed with immunoSEQ multiplex PCR. TCRdb re-analysed the immunoSEQ multiplex PCR reads in MiXCR, keeping a single row per CDR3 protein. The sample yields 250,000 to 350,000 distinct CDR3 sequences, roughly 84% seen once. This record comes from a study of CD8 T cells in Susac syndrome. Whole-study results and caveats: Only a relatively small number of individuals were included in the TCR sequencing and HLA analysis.

The germline CDR1 and CDR2 sequences are GTSNPN and SVGIG (reference sequence). The CDR3 loop spans 17 amino acids. After removal of 0 bases from V and 3 bases from J, the junction contained 10 bases not matched to a gene. TCR beta was sequenced from blood CD8+ and CD4+ T cells. TEMRA cells were FACS-enriched, unlike CD8+ and CD4+ T cells, which were negatively isolated. The TCR was taken from a human donor with multiple sclerosis. The chain links TRBV30 to TRBJ2-1; 8 bases line up with TRBD2. Sequencing was done on a sample of CD8+ T cells from PBMCs. The CDR3 DNA follows: TGTGCCTGGAGTGTACGTCCAGCGGGAGCGCACTACAATGAGCAGTTCTTC. Its protein product is CAWSVRPAGAHYNEQFF.